This T cell receptor (beta chain) was documented in a study of blood T cell repertoires in COVID-19. Assay used: immunoSEQ multiplex PCR; TCRdb lists only in-frame clones, some missing. The sample consists of some 400,000 clones, around 87% of them appearing once. Seattle participants joined during active infection and were tracked over time. Trimming took 4 bases from V and 6 from J; bases not matched to a gene: 11. This CDR3 is 16 amino acids long. The germline CDR1 and CDR2 sequences are KGHDR and SFDVKD. The sample holds one count of this clone. The chain is built from TRBV24-1 and TRBJ2-3, with TRBD2 matching 8 bases. Sample: peripheral blood. The TCR originated in a woman aged 25 to 45 with COVID-19, enrolled during active disease. The CDR3 DNA reads TGTGCCACCAGTGAACCCGGACTAGCAAGGTCCGATACGCAGTATTTT. Protein sequence: CATSEPGLARSDTQYF.